The sample holds many counts of the clone carrying this T cell receptor (beta chain). The antigen is not known. CDR1 and CDR2 (germline): LGHNT, FRNRAP. The CDR3 spans 11 residues. The V end lost 1 base, the J end lost 5 bases, and 3 bases lay between the germline ends. This sample stems from a study of T cells after yellow fever vaccination. Study results and limitations: Weaker, the secondary response peaked sooner, at day 5 versus 15.

The TCR cDNA carried a universal primer site and UMIs from 5'RACE template switching. From the 5' RACE reads, TCRdb called clonotypes with MiXCR, one entry per CDR3 protein. The sample holds 510,000 or so distinct CDR3 sequences; 15% to 20% are singletons and the top ten take approximately 14%. The sequencing used PBMCs, collected 15 days after the yellow fever booster vaccination. This TCR derives from a man between 25 and 39 years old who received the YFV17D yellow fever vaccine. The chain is built from TRBV12-5 and TRBJ2-7; D ambiguous. The CDR3 loop reads CASGLANEQYF. For the CDR3, the DNA is TGTGCTAGTGGTTTGGCCAACGAGCAGTACTTC.